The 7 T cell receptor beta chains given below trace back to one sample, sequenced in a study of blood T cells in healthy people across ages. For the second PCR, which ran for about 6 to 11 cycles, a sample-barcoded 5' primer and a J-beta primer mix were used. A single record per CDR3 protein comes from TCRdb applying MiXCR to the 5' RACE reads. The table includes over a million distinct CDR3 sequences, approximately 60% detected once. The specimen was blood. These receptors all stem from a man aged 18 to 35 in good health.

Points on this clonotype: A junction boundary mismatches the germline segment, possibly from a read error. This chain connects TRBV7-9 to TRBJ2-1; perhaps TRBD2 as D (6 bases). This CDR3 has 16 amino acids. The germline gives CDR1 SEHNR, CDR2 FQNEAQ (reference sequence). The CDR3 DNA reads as TGTGCCAGCACCTTATTTGGGACTGGGCCCCGGGATGAGCAGTTCTTC. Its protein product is CASTLFGTGPRDEQFF.

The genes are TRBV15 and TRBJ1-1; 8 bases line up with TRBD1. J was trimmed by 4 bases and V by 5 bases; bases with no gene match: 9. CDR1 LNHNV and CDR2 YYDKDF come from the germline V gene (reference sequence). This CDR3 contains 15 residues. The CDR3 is CATSGQPGGGTEAFF. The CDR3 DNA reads TGTGCCACCAGCGGACAACCAGGGGGCGGCACTGAAGCTTTCTTT.

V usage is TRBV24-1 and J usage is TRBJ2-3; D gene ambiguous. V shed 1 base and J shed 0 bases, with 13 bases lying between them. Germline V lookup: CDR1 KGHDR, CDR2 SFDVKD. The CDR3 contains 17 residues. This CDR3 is CATSDFPAETSTDTQYF. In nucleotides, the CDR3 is TGTGCCACCAGTGATTTCCCGGCAGAAACTAGCACAGATACGCAGTATTTT.

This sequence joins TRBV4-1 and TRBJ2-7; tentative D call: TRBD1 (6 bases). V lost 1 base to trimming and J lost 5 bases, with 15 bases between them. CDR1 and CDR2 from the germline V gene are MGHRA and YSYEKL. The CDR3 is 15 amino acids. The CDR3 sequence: CASSQVQGYDNEQYF. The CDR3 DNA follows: TGCGCCAGCAGCCAAGTACAGGGATACGATAACGAGCAGTACTTC.

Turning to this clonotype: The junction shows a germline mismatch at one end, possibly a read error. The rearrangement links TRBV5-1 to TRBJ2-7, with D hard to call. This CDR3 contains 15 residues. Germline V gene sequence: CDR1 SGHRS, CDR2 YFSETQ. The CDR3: CASSLQVSVPYEQYF. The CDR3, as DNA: TGCGCTAGCAGCTTGCAGGTTTCGGTCCCCTACGAGCAGTACTTC.

CDR3 bases: TGTGCCAGCAGCTCGACGGGACTAGCGTCCTACGAGCAGTACTTC. It codes for CASSSTGLASYEQYF. The chain links TRBV7-2 to TRBJ2-7; 10 nucleotides agree with TRBD2. This CDR3 is built from 15 residues. The J segment lost 1 base and the V segment lost 4 bases, leaving 4 bases of the junction unmatched. Per the germline V gene, CDR1 is SGHTA and CDR2 is FQGNSA.

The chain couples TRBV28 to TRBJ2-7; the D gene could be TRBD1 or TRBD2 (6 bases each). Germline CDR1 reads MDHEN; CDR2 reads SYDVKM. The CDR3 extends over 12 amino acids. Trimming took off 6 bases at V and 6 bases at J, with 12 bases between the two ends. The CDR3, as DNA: TGTGCCAGCAGGCCGGGGGCGAGCGAGCAGTACTTC. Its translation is CASRPGASEQYF.